The rows below give T cell receptor beta chains drawn from one sample of a study of blood T cell repertoires in COVID-19. The protocol was immunoSEQ multiplex PCR, while the TCRdb copy is restricted to in-frame clones and leaves out a portion. The sample contains some 52,000 clones, about 90% of which appear only once. Sequenced material: peripheral blood. Every receptor here comes from a human donor in a cohort sampled during active COVID-19. Each CDR3 is given with its conserved first and last residue. A D gene is named only where the DNA matches it firmly.

D gene: .
J gene: TRBJ1-2
V gene: TRBV6-4
CDR3 protein: CASSNRPGANYGYTF
CDR3 DNA: TGTGCCAGCAGTAACCGTCCGGGAGCTAACTATGGCTACACCTTC

D gene: .
J gene: TRBJ1-1
V gene: TRBV19
CDR3 protein: CASSRDRRVTEAFF
CDR3 DNA: TGTGCCAGTAGCCGAGACAGACGTGTCACTGAAGCTTTCTTT

D gene: .
J gene: TRBJ2-7
V gene: TRBV28
CDR3 protein: CASSPEREQYF
CDR3 DNA: TGTGCCAGCAGTCCAGAGCGCGAGCAGTACTTC

D gene: .
J gene: TRBJ2-1
V gene: TRBV28
CDR3 protein: CASSARDYYNEQFF
CDR3 DNA: TGTGCCAGCAGTGCTAGAGATTATTACAATGAGCAGTTCTTC

D gene: TRBD1
J gene: TRBJ2-1
V gene: TRBV3-1/TRBV3-2
CDR3 protein: CASSQTGGVYNEQFF
CDR3 DNA: TGTGCCAGCAGCCAGACAGGGGGCGTCTACAATGAGCAGTTCTTC

D gene: .
J gene: TRBJ1-5
V gene: TRBV3-1/TRBV3-2
CDR3 protein: CASSQRWGRQPQHF
CDR3 DNA: TGTGCCAGCAGCCAACGATGGGGCAGGCAGCCCCAGCATTTT

D gene: .
J gene: TRBJ1-1
V gene: TRBV9
CDR3 protein: CASSAPRGNTEAFF
CDR3 DNA: TGTGCCAGCAGCGCTCCCAGAGGGAACACTGAAGCTTTCTTT

D gene: .
J gene: TRBJ1-3
V gene: TRBV12-3/TRBV12-4
CDR3 protein: CASIKSGNTIYF
CDR3 DNA: TGTGCCAGCATCAAATCTGGAAACACCATATATTTT

D gene: TRBD2
J gene: TRBJ2-5
V gene: TRBV5-4
CDR3 protein: CASSLGASGAGTQYF
CDR3 DNA: TGTGCCAGCAGCTTGGGGGCTAGCGGAGCGGGGACCCAGTACTTC

D gene: .
J gene: TRBJ1-4
V gene: TRBV2
CDR3 protein: CASSERLAARNVGGEKLFF
CDR3 DNA: TGTGCCAGCAGTGAAAGGTTGGCAGCTAGAAACGTGGGGGGTGAAAAACTGTTTTTT

D gene: .
J gene: TRBJ2-7
V gene: TRBV19
CDR3 protein: CASAAPRSPYEQYF
CDR3 DNA: TGTGCCAGCGCGGCCCCTAGGAGCCCCTACGAGCAGTACTTC

D gene: TRBD2
J gene: TRBJ2-1
V gene: TRBV24-1
CDR3 protein: CATSDQGLASYNEQFF
CDR3 DNA: TGTGCCACCAGTGACCAGGGACTAGCGAGCTACAATGAGCAGTTCTTC

D gene: .
J gene: TRBJ1-6
V gene: TRBV3-1/TRBV3-2
CDR3 protein: CASSQDDGRHSPLHF
CDR3 DNA: TGTGCCAGCAGCCAAGATGACGGGAGGCATTCACCCCTCCACTTT

D gene: .
J gene: TRBJ2-7
V gene: TRBV28
CDR3 protein: CASNPGQHYEQYF
CDR3 DNA: TGTGCCAGCAACCCGGGACAACACTACGAGCAGTACTTC

D gene: .
J gene: TRBJ2-5
V gene: TRBV7-9
CDR3 protein: CASSLGALAVQETQYF
CDR3 DNA: TGTGCCAGCAGCTTAGGAGCGTTAGCGGTCCAAGAGACCCAGTACTTC

D gene: TRBD2
J gene: TRBJ2-1
V gene: TRBV19
CDR3 protein: CASSIKRRTSARLDNEQFF
CDR3 DNA: TGTGCCAGTAGTATAAAACGTAGGACTAGTGCCCGACTTGACAATGAGCAGTTCTTC

D gene: .
J gene: TRBJ1-5
V gene: TRBV28
CDR3 protein: CASSSRGISNQPQHF
CDR3 DNA: TGTGCCAGCAGTTCCCGAGGCATTAGCAATCAGCCCCAGCATTTT

D gene: TRBD2
J gene: TRBJ2-1
V gene: TRBV30
CDR3 protein: CAWTSGTSDDEQFF
CDR3 DNA: TGTGCCTGGACCTCTGGGACTAGCGATGATGAGCAGTTCTTC

D gene: TRBD2
J gene: TRBJ2-1
V gene: TRBV5-1
CDR3 protein: CASSLGLAGEGEFF
CDR3 DNA: TGCGCCAGCAGCTTGGGGCTAGCGGGAGAGGGGGAGTTCTTC

D gene: TRBD2
J gene: TRBJ2-7
V gene: TRBV6-5
CDR3 protein: CASSYLSGGRYEQYF
CDR3 DNA: TGTGCCAGCAGTTACTTATCGGGAGGGAGGTACGAGCAGTACTTC

D gene: .
J gene: TRBJ2-7
V gene: TRBV5-4
CDR3 protein: CASSSGTSYEQYF
CDR3 DNA: TGTGCCAGCAGTTCAGGGACTTCGTACGAGCAGTACTTC

D gene: TRBD1
J gene: TRBJ1-2
V gene: TRBV30
CDR3 protein: CAWSVRFRDRGFQSGYTF
CDR3 DNA: TGTGCCTGGAGTGTACGGTTTCGGGACAGGGGTTTTCAGAGTGGCTACACCTTC

D gene: TRBD1
J gene: TRBJ1-1
V gene: TRBV27
CDR3 protein: CASSLSRGRDTEAFF
CDR3 DNA: TGTGCCAGCAGTTTATCCAGGGGGCGGGACACTGAAGCTTTCTTT

D gene: TRBD1
J gene: TRBJ2-3
V gene: TRBV2
CDR3 protein: CASGYRGEVDTQYF
CDR3 DNA: TGTGCCAGCGGCTACAGGGGGGAGGTGGATACGCAGTATTTT

D gene: .
J gene: TRBJ2-7
V gene: TRBV3-1/TRBV3-2
CDR3 protein: CASSLRGQPYEQYF
CDR3 DNA: TGTGCCAGCAGCCTGCGGGGACAGCCCTACGAGCAGTACTTC

D gene: TRBD1
J gene: TRBJ2-7
V gene: TRBV10-2
CDR3 protein: CASSDPGQGIYEQYF
CDR3 DNA: TGCGCCAGCAGTGACCCGGGACAGGGGATCTACGAGCAGTACTTC